This TCR beta chain was identified in a study of CD8 T cells in Susac syndrome. RNA amounts of about 0.45 to 1 ug underwent reverse transcription with random hexamers. Each CDR3 protein is one row after TCRdb ran MiXCR on the immunoSEQ multiplex PCR reads. The data show 150,000 or so distinct CDR3 sequences, nearly 97% seen once. V lost 0 bases to trimming and J lost 6 bases; unmatched junction nucleotides: 9. The CDR3 loop spans 16 amino acids. The germline gives CDR1 DFQATT, CDR2 SNEGSKA (reference sequence). What was sequenced was CD8+ T cells from PBMCs. The genes are TRBV20-1 and TRBJ2-3, with 10 bases fitting TRBD1. This TCR was sampled from a human donor with multiple sclerosis. In DNA form, the CDR3 reads TGCAGTGCTAGAGATCTCAGGACAGGGGGATTCGATACGCAGTATTTT. This encodes CSARDLRTGGFDTQYF.